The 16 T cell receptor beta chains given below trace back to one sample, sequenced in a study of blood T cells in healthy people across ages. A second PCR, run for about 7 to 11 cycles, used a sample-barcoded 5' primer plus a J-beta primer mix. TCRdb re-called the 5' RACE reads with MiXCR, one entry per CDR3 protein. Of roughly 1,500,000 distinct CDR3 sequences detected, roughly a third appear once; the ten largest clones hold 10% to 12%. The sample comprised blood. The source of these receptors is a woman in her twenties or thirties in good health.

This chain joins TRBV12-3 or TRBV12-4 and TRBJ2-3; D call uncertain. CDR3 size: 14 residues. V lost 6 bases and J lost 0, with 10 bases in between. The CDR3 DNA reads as TGTGCCAGCAGGGCCCAAACTAGCACAGATACGCAGTATTTT. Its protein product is CASRAQTSTDTQYF.

The CDR3 coding sequence is TGTGCCGGTCGGGGGACAGAGGGGGGTAACTATGGCTACACCTTC. Amino acid sequence: CAGRGTEGGNYGYTF. This chain joins TRBV30 and TRBJ1-2; 7 positions match TRBD1. The CDR3 loop spans 15 amino acids. V trimming: 8 bases; J trimming: 1 base; junction bases outside the gene matches: 13. Germline V gene lookup returns CDR1 GTSNPN and CDR2 SVGIG (reference sequence).

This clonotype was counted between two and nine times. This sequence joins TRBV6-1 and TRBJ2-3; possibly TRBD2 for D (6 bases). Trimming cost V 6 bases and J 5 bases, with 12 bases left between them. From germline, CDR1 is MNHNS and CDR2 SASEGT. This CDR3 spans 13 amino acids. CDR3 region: CASRVGGGDTQYF. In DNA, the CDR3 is TGTGCCAGCAGGGTCGGGGGTGGAGATACGCAGTATTTT.

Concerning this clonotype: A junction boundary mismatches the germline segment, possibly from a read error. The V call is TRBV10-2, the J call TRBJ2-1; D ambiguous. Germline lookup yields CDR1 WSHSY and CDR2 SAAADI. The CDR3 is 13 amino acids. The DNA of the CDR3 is TGCGCCACCAGTGACAACCAATACAATGAGCAGTTCTTC. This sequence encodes CATSDNQYNEQFF.

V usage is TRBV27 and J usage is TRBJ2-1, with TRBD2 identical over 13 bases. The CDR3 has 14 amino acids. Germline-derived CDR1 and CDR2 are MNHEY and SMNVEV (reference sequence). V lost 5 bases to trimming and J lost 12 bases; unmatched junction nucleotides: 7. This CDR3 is CASSHGLAGVVQFF. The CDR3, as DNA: TGTGCCAGCAGTCACGGACTAGCGGGAGTAGTGCAGTTCTTC.

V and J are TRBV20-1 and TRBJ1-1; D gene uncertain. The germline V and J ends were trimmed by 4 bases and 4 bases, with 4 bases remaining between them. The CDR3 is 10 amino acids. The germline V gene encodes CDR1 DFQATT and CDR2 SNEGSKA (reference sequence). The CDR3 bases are TGCAGTGCTACGCTCACTGAAGCTTTCTTT. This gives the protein CSATLTEAFF.

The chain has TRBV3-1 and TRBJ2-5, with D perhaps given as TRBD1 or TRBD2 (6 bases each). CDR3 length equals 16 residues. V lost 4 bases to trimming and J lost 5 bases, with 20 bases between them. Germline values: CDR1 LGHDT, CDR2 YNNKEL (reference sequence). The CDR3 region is CASSLTRGLGSETQYF. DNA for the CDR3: TGTGCCAGCAGCCTCACCAGGGGACTCGGCAGTGAGACCCAGTACTTC.

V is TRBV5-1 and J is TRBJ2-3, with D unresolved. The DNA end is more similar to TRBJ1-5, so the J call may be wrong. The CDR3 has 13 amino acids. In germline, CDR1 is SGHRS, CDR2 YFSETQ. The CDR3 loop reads CASSSGSTDTQHF. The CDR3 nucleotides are TGCGCCAGCAGCTCCGGTAGCACAGATACGCAGCATTTT.

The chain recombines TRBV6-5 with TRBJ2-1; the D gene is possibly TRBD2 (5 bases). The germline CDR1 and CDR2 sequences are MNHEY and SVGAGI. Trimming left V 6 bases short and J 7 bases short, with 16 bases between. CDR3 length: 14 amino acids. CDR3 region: CASRRAGRSNEQFF. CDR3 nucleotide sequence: TGTGCCAGCAGGAGGGCAGGACGATCGAATGAGCAGTTCTTC.

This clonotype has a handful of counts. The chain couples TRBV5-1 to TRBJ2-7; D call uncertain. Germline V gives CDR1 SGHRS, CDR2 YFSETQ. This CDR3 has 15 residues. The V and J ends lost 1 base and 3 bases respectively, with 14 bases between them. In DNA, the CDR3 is TGCGCCAGCAGCTTGACGTTTGGAGAGAGCTACGAGCAGTACTTC. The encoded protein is CASSLTFGESYEQYF.

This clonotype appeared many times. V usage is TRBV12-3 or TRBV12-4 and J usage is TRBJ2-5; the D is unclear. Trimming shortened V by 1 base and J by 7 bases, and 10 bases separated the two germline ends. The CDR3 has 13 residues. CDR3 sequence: CASSLGLKGTQYF. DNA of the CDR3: TGTGCCAGCAGTTTAGGATTAAAAGGGACCCAGTACTTC.

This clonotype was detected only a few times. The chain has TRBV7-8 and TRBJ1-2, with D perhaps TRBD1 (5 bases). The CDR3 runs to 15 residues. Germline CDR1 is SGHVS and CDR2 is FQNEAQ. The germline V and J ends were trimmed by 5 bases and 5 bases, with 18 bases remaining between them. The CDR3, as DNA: TGTGCCAGCAGCCCAGTGGGGGAGGGTTGGTATGGCTACACCTTC. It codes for CASSPVGEGWYGYTF. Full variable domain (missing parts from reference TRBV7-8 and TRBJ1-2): GAGVSQSPRYKVAKRGQDVALRCDPISGHVSLFWYQQALGQGPEFLTYFQNEAQLDKSGLPSDRFFAERPEGSVSTLKIQRTQQEDSAVYLCASSPVGEGWYGYTFGSGTRLTVV.

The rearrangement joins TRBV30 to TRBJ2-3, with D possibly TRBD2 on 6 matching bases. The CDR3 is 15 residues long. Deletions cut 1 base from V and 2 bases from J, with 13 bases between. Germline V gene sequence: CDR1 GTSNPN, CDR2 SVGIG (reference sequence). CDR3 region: CAWSAGAGITDTQYF. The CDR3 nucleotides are TGTGCCTGGAGTGCAGGAGCGGGTATCACAGATACGCAGTATTTT.

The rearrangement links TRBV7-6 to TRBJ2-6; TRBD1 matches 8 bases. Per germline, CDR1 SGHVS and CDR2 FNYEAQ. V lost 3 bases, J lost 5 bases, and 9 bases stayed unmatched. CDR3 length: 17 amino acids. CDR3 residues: CASSFLTGEIRANVLTF. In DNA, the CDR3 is TGTGCCAGCAGCTTTCTGACAGGGGAAATTAGGGCCAACGTCCTGACTTTC.

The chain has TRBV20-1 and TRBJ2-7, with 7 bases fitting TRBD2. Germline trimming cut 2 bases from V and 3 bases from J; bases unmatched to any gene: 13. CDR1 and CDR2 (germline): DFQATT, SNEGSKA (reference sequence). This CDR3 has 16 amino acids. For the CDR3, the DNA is TGCAGTGCTAGATCCCCGGGTAGCGGGCCTATCTACGAGCAGTACTTC. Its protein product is CSARSPGSGPIYEQYF.

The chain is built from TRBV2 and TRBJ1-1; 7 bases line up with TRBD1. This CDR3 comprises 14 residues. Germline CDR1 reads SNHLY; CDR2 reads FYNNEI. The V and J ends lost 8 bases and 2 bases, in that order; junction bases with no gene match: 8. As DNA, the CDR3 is TGTGCCAGCGCCAAAGACAGGGCTAACACTGAAGCTTTCTTT. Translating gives CASAKDRANTEAFF.